What follows are 17 T cell receptor beta chains derived from one specimen sequenced in a study of shared clonotypes between healthy human individuals. Generated by immunoSEQ multiplex PCR, the TCRdb table keeps only in-frame clones and is missing some. This sample yields roughly 400,000 clones, of which around 96% are seen a single time; approximately 0.3% belongs to the top ten. The source material was memory CD8+ T cells sorted from blood. Regarding subset: CD45RO+ cells pooled with CCR7-negative TemRA cells. The source of these receptors is a man aged 25-45 years in good health.

The V and J genes are TRBV2 and TRBJ2-3, with D tentatively TRBD2 (5 bases). V lost 1 base to trimming and J lost 5 bases, with 13 bases between them. This CDR3 has 15 amino acids. CDR1 is SNHLY, CDR2 FYNNEI, per germline. CDR3 nucleotide sequence: TGTGCCAGCAGTGAAGATACCGGGGAAGAAGATACGCAGTATTTT. Encoded protein: CASSEDTGEEDTQYF.

V gene TRBV6-4 combines with J gene TRBJ2-3; 10 bases are shared with TRBD2. The CDR3 loop spans 15 amino acids. With V trimmed by 10 bases and J by 4 bases, 11 bases remained unmatched. Germline lookup yields CDR1 MRHNA and CDR2 SNTAGT. The CDR3 nucleotides are TGTGCCACCGCGGCTAGCGGGAGACGCGCAGATACGCAGTATTTT. This sequence encodes CATAASGRRADTQYF.

The V call is TRBV4-2, the J call TRBJ2-1, with D uncertain. The CDR3 is made up of 16 amino acids. The V end lost 0 bases, the J end lost 3 bases, and 12 bases lay between the germline ends. CDR1 and CDR2 from the germline V gene are LGHNA and YNFKEQ. The CDR3 DNA reads TGTGCCAGCAGCCAAGACGAAGGGCCCTTCTACAATGAGCAGTTCTTC. Amino acids: CASSQDEGPFYNEQFF.

V is TRBV5-1 and J is TRBJ2-7; TRBD2 agrees at 9 bases. CDR1 and CDR2 (germline): SGHRS, YFSETQ. The CDR3 has 15 amino acids. J was trimmed by 3 bases and V by 5 bases; bases with no gene match: 9. The CDR3 loop reads CASRKPSGNSYEQYF. For the CDR3, the DNA is TGCGCCAGCAGGAAACCTAGCGGGAACAGCTACGAGCAGTACTTC.

A single count supports this clone. The chain combines TRBV10-3 with TRBJ2-2; D gene uncertain. This CDR3 region has 13 residues. The V and J ends lost 2 bases and 3 bases respectively, with 4 bases between them. The germline gives CDR1 ENHRY, CDR2 SYGVKD. CDR3: CAISERDTGELFF. The CDR3 DNA follows: TGTGCCATCAGTGAGCGGGACACCGGGGAGCTGTTTTTT.

The chain has TRBV28 and TRBJ1-5; possible D gene TRBD1, 6 bases. The germline gives CDR1 MDHEN, CDR2 SYDVKM. The CDR3 runs 14 residues. V was pared by 11 bases and J by 3 bases, with 17 bases between. The CDR3 sequence is CACGRSGDNQPQHF. The CDR3 nucleotides are TGTGCCTGCGGGAGGTCAGGGGACAATCAGCCCCAGCATTTT.

Points on this clone: The sample carries other DNA sequences with the same CDR3. The genes are TRBV20-1 and TRBJ1-1, with TRBD1 as a possible D gene (5 bases). There are 11 residues in the CDR3. The V end was cut by 6 bases, the J end by 3 bases, with 8 bases between. CDR1 DFQATT and CDR2 SNEGSKA come from the germline V gene (reference sequence). The CDR3 coding sequence is TGCAGTGCCAGACAGTACACTGAAGCTTTCTTT. This gives the protein CSARQYTEAFF.

The CDR3 loop is CATRATGELFF. The DNA of the CDR3 is TGTGCCACCCGGGCTACCGGGGAGCTGTTTTTT. V and J are TRBV2 and TRBJ2-2; D gene ambiguous. Germline V CDR1 and CDR2: SNHLY, FYNNEI. Trimming shortened V by 10 bases and J by 5 bases, and 8 bases separated the two germline ends. The CDR3 has 11 amino acids.

The chain joins TRBV7-2 to TRBJ2-2, with 11 bases identical to TRBD2. In germline, CDR1 is SGHTA, CDR2 FQGNSA. Trimming at V came to 3 bases and at J to 8 bases, leaving 5 bases not matched to a gene. The CDR3 totals 15 residues. This CDR3 reads CASSLVAGGSGELFF. CDR3 bases: TGTGCCAGCAGCTTGGTAGCGGGAGGGTCTGGGGAGCTGTTTTTT.

The gene calls are TRBV10-3 and TRBJ2-3, with D unresolved. CDR3 length: 14 amino acids. V was cut by 3 bases and J by 0 bases, with 7 bases left in between. Germline loops: CDR1 ENHRY, CDR2 SYGVKD. DNA for the CDR3: TGTGCCATCAGTGAAGATTGGAGCACAGATACGCAGTATTTT. It encodes CAISEDWSTDTQYF.

The CDR3 DNA reads as TGCACCATCCGACAGGGGGAGACCCAGTACTTC. This sequence encodes CTIRQGETQYF. V usage is TRBV20-1 and J usage is TRBJ2-5; 8 bases line up with TRBD1. Germline V lookup: CDR1 DFQATT, CDR2 SNEGSKA (reference sequence). This CDR3 has 11 residues.

The chain links TRBV6-6 to TRBJ2-5; D remains unclear. V lost 1 base and J 3 bases, leaving 3 bases between the germline ends. Germline lookup yields CDR1 MNHNY and CDR2 SVGAGI (reference sequence). This CDR3 spans 12 amino acids. CDR3 loop: CASSYLEETQYF. The CDR3 region has the DNA TGTGCCAGCAGTTACTTGGAAGAGACCCAGTACTTC.

CDR3 protein: CASSIFQGATYEQYF. For the CDR3, the DNA is TGTGCCAGTAGTATCTTCCAGGGGGCAACCTACGAGCAGTACTTC. J is TRBJ2-7 and V is TRBV19, with TRBD1 matching 8 bases. Germline V CDR1 and CDR2: LNHDA, SQIVND (reference sequence). The junction had 6 bases not matched to a gene; V was cut back by 3 bases and J by 2 bases. The CDR3 totals 15 residues.

This chain uses TRBV2 with TRBJ1-2; D gene uncertain. The CDR3 has 15 residues. The V gene lost 7 bases and the J gene lost 0 bases, with 15 bases spanning the gap. The V gene's germline CDR1 is SNHLY and CDR2 FYNNEI. The CDR3 DNA is TGTGCCAGCACCCGGTCGGGGATAGCTAACTATGGCTACACCTTC. Translated, it gives CASTRSGIANYGYTF.

A remark on this clone: This CDR3 is also generated by other DNA sequences in the sample. V gene TRBV29-1 combines with J gene TRBJ1-2; TRBD1 aligns across 8 bases. Germline V lookup: CDR1 SQVTM, CDR2 ANQGSEA. The CDR3 covers 12 residues. V shed 7 bases, J shed 2 bases, and the junction held 3 bases outside the gene matches. The CDR3 nucleotides are TGCAGCGGCCGGACAGGGAACTATGGCTACACCTTC. Translation gives CSGRTGNYGYTF.

This chain links TRBV4-2 with TRBJ2-1; perhaps TRBD2 as D (5 bases). Germline V CDR1 and CDR2: LGHNA, YNFKEQ. CDR3 length equals 15 residues. V was cut by 3 bases and J by 4 bases, with 13 bases left in between. For the CDR3, the DNA is TGTGCCAGCAGCCATGACGATACGGGGTACAATGAGCAGTTCTTC. Its translation is CASSHDDTGYNEQFF.

J is TRBJ2-2 and V is TRBV2; D is undetermined. V was trimmed by 4 bases and J by 7 bases, leaving 13 bases between them. The CDR3 has 14 amino acids. Germline V gives CDR1 SNHLY, CDR2 FYNNEI. The CDR3 nucleotides read TGTGCCAGCAGTGGAGAAACATCGAGCGGGGAGCTGTTTTTT. This codes for CASSGETSSGELFF.